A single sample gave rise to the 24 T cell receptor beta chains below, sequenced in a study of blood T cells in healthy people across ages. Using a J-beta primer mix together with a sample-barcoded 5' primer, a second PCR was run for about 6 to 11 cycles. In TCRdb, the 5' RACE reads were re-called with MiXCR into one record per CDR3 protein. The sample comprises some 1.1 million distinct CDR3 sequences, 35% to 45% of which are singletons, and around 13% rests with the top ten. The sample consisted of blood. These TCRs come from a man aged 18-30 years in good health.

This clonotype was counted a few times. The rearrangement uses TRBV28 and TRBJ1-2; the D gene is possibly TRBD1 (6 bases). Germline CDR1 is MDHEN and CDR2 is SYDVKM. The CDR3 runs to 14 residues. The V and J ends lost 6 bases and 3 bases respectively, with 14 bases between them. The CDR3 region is CASSQQGLYYGYTF. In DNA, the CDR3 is TGTGCCAGCAGCCAGCAGGGGCTTTACTATGGCTACACCTTC.

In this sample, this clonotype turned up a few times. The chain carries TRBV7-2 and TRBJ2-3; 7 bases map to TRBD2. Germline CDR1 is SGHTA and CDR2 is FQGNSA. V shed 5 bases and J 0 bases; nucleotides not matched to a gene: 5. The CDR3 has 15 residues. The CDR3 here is CASSPGGFSTDTQYF. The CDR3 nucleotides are TGTGCCAGCAGCCCCGGGGGGTTTAGCACAGATACGCAGTATTTT.

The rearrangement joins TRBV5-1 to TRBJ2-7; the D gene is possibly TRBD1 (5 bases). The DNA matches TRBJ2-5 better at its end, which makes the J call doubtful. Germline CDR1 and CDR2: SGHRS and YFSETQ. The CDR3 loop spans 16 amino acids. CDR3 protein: CASSLKQGMLEETQYF. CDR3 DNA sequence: TGCGCCAGCAGCTTGAAGCAGGGTATGTTGGAAGAGACCCAGTACTTC.

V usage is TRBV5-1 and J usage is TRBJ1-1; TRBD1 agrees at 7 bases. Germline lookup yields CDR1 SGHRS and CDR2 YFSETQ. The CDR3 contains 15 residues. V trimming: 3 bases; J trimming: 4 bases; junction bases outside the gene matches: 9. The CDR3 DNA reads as TGCGCCAGCAGCTGGGCGGGGACAGCCTCCACTGAAGCTTTCTTT. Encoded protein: CASSWAGTASTEAFF.

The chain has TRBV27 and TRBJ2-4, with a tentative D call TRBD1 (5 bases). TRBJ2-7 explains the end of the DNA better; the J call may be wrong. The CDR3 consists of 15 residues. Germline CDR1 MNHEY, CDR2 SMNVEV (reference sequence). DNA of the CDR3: TGTGCCAGCAGTTTTGAAGGGGCTGGTTCCTACGAGCAGTACTTC. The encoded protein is CASSFEGAGSYEQYF.

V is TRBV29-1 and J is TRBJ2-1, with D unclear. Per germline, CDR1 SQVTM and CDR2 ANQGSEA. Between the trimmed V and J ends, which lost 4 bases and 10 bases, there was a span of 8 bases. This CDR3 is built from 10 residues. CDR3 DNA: TGCAGCGTTGGGCTTGTAGAGCAGTTCTTC. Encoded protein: CSVGLVEQFF.

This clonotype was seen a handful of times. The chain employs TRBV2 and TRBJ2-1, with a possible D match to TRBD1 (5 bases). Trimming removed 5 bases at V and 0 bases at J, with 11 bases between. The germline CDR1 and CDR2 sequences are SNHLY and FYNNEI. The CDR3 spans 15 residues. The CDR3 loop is CASSTLDSSYNEQFF. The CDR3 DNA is TGTGCCAGCAGTACACTCGACAGCTCCTACAATGAGCAGTTCTTC. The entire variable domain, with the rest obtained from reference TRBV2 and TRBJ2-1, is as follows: EPEVTQTPSHQVTQMGQEVILRCVPISNHLYFYWYRQILGQKVEFLVSFYNNEISEKSEIFDDQFSVERPDGSNFTLKIRSTKLEDSAMYFCASSTLDSSYNEQFFGPGTRLTVL.

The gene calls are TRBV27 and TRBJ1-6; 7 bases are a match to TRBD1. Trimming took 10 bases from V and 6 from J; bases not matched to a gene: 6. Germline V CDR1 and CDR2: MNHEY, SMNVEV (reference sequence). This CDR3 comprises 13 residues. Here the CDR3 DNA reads TGTGCCACCCGACAGGGTTTTAATTCACCCCTCCACTTT. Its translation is CATRQGFNSPLHF.

The CDR3 nucleotides read TGTGCCAGCAGCCACTCGGGCCGTCCAAGCAATCAGCCCCAGCATTTT. This translates into CASSHSGRPSNQPQHF. This chain joins TRBV6-5 and TRBJ1-5; D is uncertain. Germline V gene lookup returns CDR1 MNHEY and CDR2 SVGAGI. This CDR3 is built from 16 residues. Trimming left V 6 bases short and J 1 base short, with 16 bases between.

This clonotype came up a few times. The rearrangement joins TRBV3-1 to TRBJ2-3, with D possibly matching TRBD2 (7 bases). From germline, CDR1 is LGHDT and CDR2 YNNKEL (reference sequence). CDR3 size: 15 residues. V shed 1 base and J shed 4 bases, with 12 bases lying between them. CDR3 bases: TGTGCCAGCAGCCAAGGAGTCGGGGGGCCAGATACGCAGTATTTT. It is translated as CASSQGVGGPDTQYF.

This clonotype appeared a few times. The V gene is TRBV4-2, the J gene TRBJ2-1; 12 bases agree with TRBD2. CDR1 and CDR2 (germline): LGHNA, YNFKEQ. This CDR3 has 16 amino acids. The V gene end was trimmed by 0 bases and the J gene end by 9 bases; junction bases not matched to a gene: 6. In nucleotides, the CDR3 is TGTGCCAGCAGCCAAGAACTAGCGGGGGGCCTAGCTGAGCAGTTCTTC. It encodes CASSQELAGGLAEQFF.

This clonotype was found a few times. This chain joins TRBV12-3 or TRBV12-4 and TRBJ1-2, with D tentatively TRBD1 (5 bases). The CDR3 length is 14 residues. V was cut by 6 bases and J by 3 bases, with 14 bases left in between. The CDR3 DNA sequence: TGTGCCAGCAGACTAGACAGACGGGACTATGGCTACACCTTC. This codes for CASRLDRRDYGYTF.

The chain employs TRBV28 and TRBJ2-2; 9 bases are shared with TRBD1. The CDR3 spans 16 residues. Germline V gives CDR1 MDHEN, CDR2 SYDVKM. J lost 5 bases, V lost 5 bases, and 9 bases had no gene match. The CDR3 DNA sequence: TGTGCCAGCAGTCATCATGGGGGACAGGGAACCGGGGAGCTGTTTTTT. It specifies CASSHHGGQGTGELFF.

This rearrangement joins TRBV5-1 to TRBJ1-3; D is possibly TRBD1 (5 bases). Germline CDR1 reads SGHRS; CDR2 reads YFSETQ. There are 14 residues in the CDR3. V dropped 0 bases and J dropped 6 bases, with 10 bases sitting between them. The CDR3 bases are TGCGCCAGCAGCTTGGCAGGGCTAGAAAACACCATATATTTT. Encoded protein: CASSLAGLENTIYF. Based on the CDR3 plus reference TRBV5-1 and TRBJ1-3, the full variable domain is KAGVTQTPRYLIKTRGQQVTLSCSPISGHRSVSWYQQTPGQGLQFLFEYFSETQRNKGNFPGRFSGRQFSNSRSEMNVSTLELGDSALYLCASSLAGLENTIYFGEGSWLTVV.

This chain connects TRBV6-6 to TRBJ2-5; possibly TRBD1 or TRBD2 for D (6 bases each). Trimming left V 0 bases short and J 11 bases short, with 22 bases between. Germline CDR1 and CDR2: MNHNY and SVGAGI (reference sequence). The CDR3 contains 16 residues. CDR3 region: CASSYSRRGSYNEQYF. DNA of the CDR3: TGTGCCAGCAGTTACTCGAGGAGGGGGAGTTACAATGAGCAGTACTTC.

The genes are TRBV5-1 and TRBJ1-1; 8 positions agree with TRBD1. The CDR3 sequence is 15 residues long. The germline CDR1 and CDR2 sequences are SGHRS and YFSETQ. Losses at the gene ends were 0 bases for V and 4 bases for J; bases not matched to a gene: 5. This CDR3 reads CASSLAQDRGTEAFF. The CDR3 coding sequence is TGCGCCAGCAGCTTGGCCCAAGACAGGGGCACTGAAGCTTTCTTT.

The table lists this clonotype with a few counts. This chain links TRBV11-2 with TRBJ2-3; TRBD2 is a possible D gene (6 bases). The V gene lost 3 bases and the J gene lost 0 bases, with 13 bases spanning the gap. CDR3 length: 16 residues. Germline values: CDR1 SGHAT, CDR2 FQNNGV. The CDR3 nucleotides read TGTGCCAGCAGCTTTCAGCGGACTACTAGCACAGATACGCAGTATTTT. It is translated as CASSFQRTTSTDTQYF.

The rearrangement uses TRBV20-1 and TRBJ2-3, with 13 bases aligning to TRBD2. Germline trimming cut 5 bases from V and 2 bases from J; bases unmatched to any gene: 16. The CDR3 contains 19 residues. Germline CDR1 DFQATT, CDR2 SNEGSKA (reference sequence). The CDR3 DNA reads TGCAGTGCTCCACCACTAGCGGGGGGGCGAACTAGGTTCACAGATACGCAGTATTTT. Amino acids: CSAPPLAGGRTRFTDTQYF.

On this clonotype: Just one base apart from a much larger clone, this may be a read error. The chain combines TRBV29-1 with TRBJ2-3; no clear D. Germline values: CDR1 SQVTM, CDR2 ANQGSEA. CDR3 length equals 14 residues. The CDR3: CGVMTRATADTQYF. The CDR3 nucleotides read TGCGGCGTTATGACTCGGGCCACTGCAGATACGCAGTATTTT.

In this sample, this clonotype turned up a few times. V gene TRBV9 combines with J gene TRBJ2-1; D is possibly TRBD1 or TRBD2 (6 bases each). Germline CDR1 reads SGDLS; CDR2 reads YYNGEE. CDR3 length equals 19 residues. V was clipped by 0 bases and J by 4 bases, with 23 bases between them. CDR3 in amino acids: CASSVGILGGPVSYNEQFF. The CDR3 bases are TGTGCCAGCAGCGTAGGGATCCTTGGGGGGCCTGTTTCGTACAATGAGCAGTTCTTC.

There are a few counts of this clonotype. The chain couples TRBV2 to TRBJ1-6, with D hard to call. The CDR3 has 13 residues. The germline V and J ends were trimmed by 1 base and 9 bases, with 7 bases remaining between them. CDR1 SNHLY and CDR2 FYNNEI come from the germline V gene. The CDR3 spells CASSEVLGSPLHF. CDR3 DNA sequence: TGTGCCAGCAGTGAAGTCTTAGGTTCACCCCTCCACTTT. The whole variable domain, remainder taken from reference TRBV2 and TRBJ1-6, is EPEVTQTPSHQVTQMGQEVILRCVPISNHLYFYWYRQILGQKVEFLVSFYNNEISEKSEIFDDQFSVERPDGSNFTLKIRSTKLEDSAMYFCASSEVLGSPLHFGNGTRLTVT.

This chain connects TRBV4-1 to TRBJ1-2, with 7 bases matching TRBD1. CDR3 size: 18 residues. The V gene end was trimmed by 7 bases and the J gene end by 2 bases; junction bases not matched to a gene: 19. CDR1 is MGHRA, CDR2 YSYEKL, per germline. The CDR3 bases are TGCGCCAGCACCCTGCCCCCTGTCAGGGGGTCCTCGAACTATGGCTACACCTTC. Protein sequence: CASTLPPVRGSSNYGYTF.

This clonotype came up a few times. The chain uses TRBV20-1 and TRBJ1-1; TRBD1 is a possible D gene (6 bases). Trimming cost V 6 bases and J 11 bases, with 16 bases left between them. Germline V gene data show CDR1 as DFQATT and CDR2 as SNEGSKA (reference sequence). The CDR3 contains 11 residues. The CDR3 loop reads CSAEFDRKAFF. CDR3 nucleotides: TGCAGTGCGGAATTCGACAGGAAGGCTTTCTTT.

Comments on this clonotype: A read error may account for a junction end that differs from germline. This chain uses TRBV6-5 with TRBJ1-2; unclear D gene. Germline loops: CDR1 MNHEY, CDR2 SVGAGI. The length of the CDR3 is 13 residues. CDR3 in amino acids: CASSDSPVGGYTF. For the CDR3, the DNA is TGTGCCAGCAGTGACTCGCCTGTGGGTGGCTACACCTTC.